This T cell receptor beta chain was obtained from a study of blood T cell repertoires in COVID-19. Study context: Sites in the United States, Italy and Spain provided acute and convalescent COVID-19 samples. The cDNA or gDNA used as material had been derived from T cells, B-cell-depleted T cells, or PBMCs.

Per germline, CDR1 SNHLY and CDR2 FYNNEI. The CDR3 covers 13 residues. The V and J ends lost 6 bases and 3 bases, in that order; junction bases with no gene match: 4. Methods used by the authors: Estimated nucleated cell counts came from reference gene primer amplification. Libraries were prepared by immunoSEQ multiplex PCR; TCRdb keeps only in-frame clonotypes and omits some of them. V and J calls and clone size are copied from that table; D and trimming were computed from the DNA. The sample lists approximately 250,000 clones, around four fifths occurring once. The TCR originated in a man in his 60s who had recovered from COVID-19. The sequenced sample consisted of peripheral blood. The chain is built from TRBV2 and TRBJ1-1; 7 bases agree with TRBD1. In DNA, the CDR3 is TGTGCCAGCAGGGAGGGACAGTACACTGAAGCTTTCTTT. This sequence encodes CASREGQYTEAFF.